The rows below give T cell receptor beta chains drawn from one sample of a study of OX40 agonist ivuxolimab in advanced cancers. Repertoires were generated with immunoSEQ multiplex PCR, while TCRdb's copy carries only in-frame clones and drops some. Among roughly 150,000 clones, 94% were seen once, and the ten largest hold about 0.33%. The specimen comprised CD4+ or CD8+ T cells sorted from blood, sampled in a trial of the OX40 agonist ivuxolimab. All receptors derive from an adult with an advanced solid tumor such as melanoma, head and neck, liver or kidney cancer. Each CDR3 is given with its conserved first and last residue. D genes are given only for firm matches.

v_gene: TRBV7-3; d_gene: -; j_gene: TRBJ2-3; CDR3aa: CASRQTGLATDTQYF
v_gene: TRBV27; d_gene: -; j_gene: TRBJ1-2; CDR3aa: CASSTGDSYGYTF
v_gene: TRBV7-8; d_gene: TRBD1; j_gene: TRBJ1-5; CDR3aa: CASTQNPGQGLRSNQPQHF
v_gene: TRBV28; d_gene: TRBD1; j_gene: TRBJ2-2; CDR3aa: CASRLLGTGGTGELFF
v_gene: TRBV4-2; d_gene: -; j_gene: TRBJ2-7; CDR3aa: CASSQFWGDSNYEQYF
v_gene: TRBV10-1; d_gene: -; j_gene: TRBJ2-3; CDR3aa: CASAEGGRTDTQYF
v_gene: TRBV7-9; d_gene: TRBD2; j_gene: TRBJ2-1; CDR3aa: CASSPGTRGDSDNEQFF
v_gene: TRBV28; d_gene: TRBD1; j_gene: TRBJ1-4; CDR3aa: CASRIGTGPSGNEKLFF
v_gene: TRBV28; d_gene: -; j_gene: TRBJ2-3; CDR3aa: CASSLLASDTQYF
v_gene: TRBV12-5; d_gene: -; j_gene: TRBJ1-1; CDR3aa: CASGWDFEAFF
v_gene: TRBV27; d_gene: TRBD2; j_gene: TRBJ2-1; CDR3aa: CASGYSGRDTLF
v_gene: TRBV4-3; d_gene: -; j_gene: TRBJ2-2; CDR3aa: CASSQERATSRAGELFF
v_gene: TRBV29-1; d_gene: -; j_gene: TRBJ2-7; CDR3aa: CSVAEGREQYF
v_gene: TRBV5-4; d_gene: TRBD1; j_gene: TRBJ2-3; CDR3aa: CASSSQQGLNTQYF
v_gene: TRBV11-2; d_gene: -; j_gene: TRBJ2-1; CDR3aa: CASSLDKAQYNEQFF
v_gene: TRBV19; d_gene: TRBD1; j_gene: TRBJ1-2; CDR3aa: CASSPWTGGRTLGYTF